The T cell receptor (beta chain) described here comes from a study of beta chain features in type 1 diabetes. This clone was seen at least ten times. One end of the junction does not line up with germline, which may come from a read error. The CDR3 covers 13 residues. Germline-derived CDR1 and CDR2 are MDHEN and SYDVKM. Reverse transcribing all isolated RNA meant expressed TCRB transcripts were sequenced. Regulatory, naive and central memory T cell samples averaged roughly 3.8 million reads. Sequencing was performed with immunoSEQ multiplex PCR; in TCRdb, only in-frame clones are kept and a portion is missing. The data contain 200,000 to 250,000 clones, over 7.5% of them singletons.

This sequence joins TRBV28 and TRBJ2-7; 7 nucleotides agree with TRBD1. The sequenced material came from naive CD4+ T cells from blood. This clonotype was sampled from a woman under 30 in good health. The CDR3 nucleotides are TGTGCCAGCAGTCCCCAGACAGGGTCGGTGGTAAGCTTC. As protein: CASSPQTGSVVSF. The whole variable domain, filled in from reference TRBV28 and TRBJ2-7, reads DVKVTQSSRYLVKRTGEKVFLECVQDMDHENMFWYRQDPGLGLRLIYFSYDVKMKEKGDIPEGYSVSREKKERFSLILESASTNQTSMYLCASSPQTGSVVSFGPGTRLTVT.